This T cell receptor beta chain was found in a study of T cell repertoires in aging, cancer and after chemotherapy. General study points: In each cancer cohort, median generation probability increased across chemotherapy, suggesting thymic output rebounded. Compared with age-matched healthy donors, untreated hematological or solid cancer patients showed higher blood TCR clonality.

V shed 6 bases and J shed 2 bases, with 10 bases lying between them. This CDR3 spans 13 amino acids. Peripheral blood genomic DNA, not sorted cells or RNA, was the template. This clonotype was observed once. Antigen unknown. TRB rearrangements spanning V, D and J were amplified using mixed TRB-A/B primers. TCRdb called the multiplex PCR reads again in MiXCR, with one record for every CDR3 protein. The table shows several thousand distinct CDR3 sequences, with around 50% occurring only once. Source material: blood. The clonotype originates from a human donor in good health. The chain is built from TRBV12-3 or TRBV12-4 and TRBJ1-2; tentative D call: TRBD1 (5 bases). CDR3 residues: CASRWDGNYGYTF. CDR3 nucleotides: TGTGCCAGCAGATGGGACGGAAACTATGGCTACACCTTC.